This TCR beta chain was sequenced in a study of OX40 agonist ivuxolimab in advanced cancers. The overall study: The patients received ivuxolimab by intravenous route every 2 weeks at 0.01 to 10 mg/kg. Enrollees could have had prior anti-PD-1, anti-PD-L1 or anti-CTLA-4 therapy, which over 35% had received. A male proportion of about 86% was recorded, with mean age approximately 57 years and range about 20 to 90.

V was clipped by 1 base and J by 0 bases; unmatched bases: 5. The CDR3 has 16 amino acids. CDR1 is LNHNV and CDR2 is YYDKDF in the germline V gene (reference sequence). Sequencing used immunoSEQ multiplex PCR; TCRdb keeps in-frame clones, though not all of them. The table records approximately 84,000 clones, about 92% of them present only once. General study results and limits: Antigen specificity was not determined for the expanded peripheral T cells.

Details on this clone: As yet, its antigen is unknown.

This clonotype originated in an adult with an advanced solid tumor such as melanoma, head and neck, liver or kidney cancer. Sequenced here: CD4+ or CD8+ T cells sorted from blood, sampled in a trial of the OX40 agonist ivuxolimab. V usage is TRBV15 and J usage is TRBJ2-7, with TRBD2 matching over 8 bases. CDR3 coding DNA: TGTGCCACCAGCAGAGGCGGCGGGAGGATCTCCTACGAGCAGTACTTC. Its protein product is CATSRGGGRISYEQYF. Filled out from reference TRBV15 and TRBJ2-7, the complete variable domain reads DAMVIQNPRYQVTQFGKPVTLSCSQTLNHNVMYWYQQKSSQAPKLLFHYYDKDFNNEADTPDNFQSRRPNTSFCFLDIRSPGLGDTAMYLCATSRGGGRISYEQYFGPGTRLTVT.